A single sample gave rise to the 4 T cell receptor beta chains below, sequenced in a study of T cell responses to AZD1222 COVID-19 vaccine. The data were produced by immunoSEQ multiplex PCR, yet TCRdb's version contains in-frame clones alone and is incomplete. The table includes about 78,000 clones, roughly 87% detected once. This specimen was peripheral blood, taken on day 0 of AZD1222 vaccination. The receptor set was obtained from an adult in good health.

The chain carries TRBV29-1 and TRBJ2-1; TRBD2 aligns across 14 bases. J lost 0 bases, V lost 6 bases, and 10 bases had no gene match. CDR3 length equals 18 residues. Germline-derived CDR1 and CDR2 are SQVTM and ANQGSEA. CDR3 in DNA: TGCAGCGTCTCGGGGACTAGCGGGAGAGGGGGCTCCTACAATGAGCAGTTCTTC. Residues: CSVSGTSGRGGSYNEQFF.

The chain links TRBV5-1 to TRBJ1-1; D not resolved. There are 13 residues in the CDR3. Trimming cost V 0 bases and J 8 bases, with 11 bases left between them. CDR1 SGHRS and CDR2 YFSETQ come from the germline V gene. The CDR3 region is CASSLENGREAFF. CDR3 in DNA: TGCGCCAGCAGCTTGGAAAACGGGCGGGAAGCTTTCTTT.

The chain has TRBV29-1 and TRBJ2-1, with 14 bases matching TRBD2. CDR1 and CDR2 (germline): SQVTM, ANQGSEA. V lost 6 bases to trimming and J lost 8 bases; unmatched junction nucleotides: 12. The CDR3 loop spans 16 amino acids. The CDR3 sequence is CSVTTGLAGEVDEQFF. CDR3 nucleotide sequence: TGCAGCGTCACAACGGGACTAGCGGGAGAAGTTGATGAGCAGTTCTTC.

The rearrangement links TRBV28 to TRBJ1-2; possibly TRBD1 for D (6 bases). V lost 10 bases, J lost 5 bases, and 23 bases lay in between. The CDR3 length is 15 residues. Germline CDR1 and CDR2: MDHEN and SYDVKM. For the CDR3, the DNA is TGTGCCACCGGGGTTGGGGGCTCTTACGTTTATGGCTACACCTTC. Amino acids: CATGVGGSYVYGYTF.